These T cell receptor beta chains were read from a single sample in a study of cytomegalovirus exposure and HLA in healthy donors. Method: immunoSEQ multiplex PCR; TCRdb's copy keeps in-frame clones and lacks some. This table has 150,000 to 200,000 clones, roughly 80% appearing once. Sequenced input: PBMCs. The receptors come from a male donor in good health and CMV-seronegative. CDR3s include the opening cysteine and the closing phenylalanine or tryptophan. D genes are given only for firm matches. Where a row states a size, it is once, few, many or the class of an expanded clone; other rows omit it.

abundance: once; v_gene: TRBV7-9; len: 15; d_gene: TRBD1; j_gene: TRBJ1-1; CDR3nt: TGTGCCAGCAGCCAAGGGACAGTAAAGTACACTGAAGCTTTCTTT; CDR3aa: CASSQGTVKYTEAFF
abundance: NA; v_gene: TRBV27; len: 14; d_gene: TRBD1; j_gene: TRBJ1-2; CDR3nt: TGTGCCAGCAGTCTACAGGGGGCGCCCGGCGGCTACACCTTC; CDR3aa: CASSLQGAPGGYTF
abundance: NA; v_gene: TRBV29-1; len: 14; d_gene: TRBD2; j_gene: TRBJ2-2; CDR3nt: TGCAGCACAACTAGCGGGGGAGGGGCCGGGGAGCTGTTTTTT; CDR3aa: CSTTSGGGAGELFF
abundance: few; v_gene: TRBV4-3; len: 16; d_gene: NA; j_gene: TRBJ2-3; CDR3nt: TGCGCCAGCAGCCAAGATCGATTGCAGGGGACGCATACGCAGTATTTT; CDR3aa: CASSQDRLQGTHTQYF
abundance: NA; v_gene: TRBV7-3; len: 15; d_gene: NA; j_gene: TRBJ2-1; CDR3nt: TGTGCCAGCAGCTTAGCAGGACAGAACTACAATGAGCAGTTCTTC; CDR3aa: CASSLAGQNYNEQFF
abundance: NA; v_gene: TRBV2; len: 12; d_gene: NA; j_gene: TRBJ2-7; CDR3nt: TGTGCCAACGCAGGAACAGGGTACGAGCAGTACTTC; CDR3aa: CANAGTGYEQYF
abundance: few; v_gene: TRBV5-5; len: 15; d_gene: TRBD2; j_gene: TRBJ2-7; CDR3nt: TGTGCCAGCAGCCTGGGACTAGCGGGATACTACGAGCAGTACTTC; CDR3aa: CASSLGLAGYYEQYF
abundance: NA; v_gene: TRBV2; len: 14; d_gene: NA; j_gene: TRBJ2-3; CDR3nt: TGTGCCAGCGGCAGGCACACTAGCACAGATACGCAGTATTTT; CDR3aa: CASGRHTSTDTQYF
abundance: NA; v_gene: TRBV2; len: 14; d_gene: TRBD1; j_gene: TRBJ2-5; CDR3nt: TGTGCCAGCATGAGAACAGGGGGCAGGGAGACCCAGTACTTC; CDR3aa: CASMRTGGRETQYF
abundance: NA; v_gene: TRBV5-1; len: 13; d_gene: NA; j_gene: TRBJ2-7; CDR3nt: TGCGCCAGCAGCAACCCTCCAGTTTCCGAGCAGTACTTC; CDR3aa: CASSNPPVSEQYF
abundance: NA; v_gene: TRBV2; len: 11; d_gene: NA; j_gene: TRBJ2-7; CDR3nt: TGTGCCAGCATCTTTAACTACGAGCAGTACTTC; CDR3aa: CASIFNYEQYF
abundance: NA; v_gene: TRBV28; len: 14; d_gene: TRBD2; j_gene: TRBJ2-7; CDR3nt: TGTGCCAGCACCCGACTAGCGGGACCCTACGAGCAGTACTTC; CDR3aa: CASTRLAGPYEQYF
abundance: few; v_gene: TRBV6-5; len: 14; d_gene: NA; j_gene: TRBJ1-1; CDR3nt: TGTGCCAGCAGCACTTTCGGGTCGCGCACTGAAGCTTTCTTT; CDR3aa: CASSTFGSRTEAFF
abundance: NA; v_gene: TRBV6-4; len: 14; d_gene: TRBD2; j_gene: TRBJ2-1; CDR3nt: TGTGCCAGCAGTAGGGCGGGGGGGCCGACTGAGCAGTTCTTC; CDR3aa: CASSRAGGPTEQFF
abundance: NA; v_gene: TRBV5-4; len: 15; d_gene: TRBD1; j_gene: TRBJ1-4; CDR3nt: TGTGCCAGCAGCAGTCCGGGACAGAGGAATGAAAAACTGTTTTTT; CDR3aa: CASSSPGQRNEKLFF
abundance: NA; v_gene: TRBV6-5; len: 14; d_gene: TRBD1; j_gene: TRBJ1-1; CDR3nt: TGTGCCAGCAGTTACCTCGACAGGGACACTGAAGCTTTCTTT; CDR3aa: CASSYLDRDTEAFF
abundance: NA; v_gene: TRBV6-1; len: 15; d_gene: TRBD1; j_gene: TRBJ2-7; CDR3nt: TGTGCCAGCAGTGATCGACAGGGGGCCACCTACGAGCAGTACTTC; CDR3aa: CASSDRQGATYEQYF
abundance: once; v_gene: TRBV5-6; len: 13; d_gene: NA; j_gene: TRBJ2-3; CDR3nt: TGTGCCAGCATCCTTCCGGGGACAGATACGCAGTATTTT; CDR3aa: CASILPGTDTQYF
abundance: few; v_gene: TRBV6-1; len: 14; d_gene: NA; j_gene: TRBJ2-6; CDR3nt: TGTGCCAGCAGTGAACTAGCGGGGGCCAACGTCCTGACTTTC; CDR3aa: CASSELAGANVLTF
abundance: once; v_gene: TRBV11-1; len: 15; d_gene: TRBD1; j_gene: TRBJ2-3; CDR3nt: TGTGCCAGTGATCCGGGACAGGGGGATGGAGATACGCAGTATTTT; CDR3aa: CASDPGQGDGDTQYF
abundance: NA; v_gene: TRBV5-1; len: 15; d_gene: TRBD1; j_gene: TRBJ1-1; CDR3nt: TGCGCCAGCAGCATGGGACAGGGGCGGGAGACTGAAGCTTTCTTT; CDR3aa: CASSMGQGRETEAFF
abundance: NA; v_gene: TRBV27; len: 15; d_gene: TRBD1; j_gene: TRBJ2-1; CDR3nt: TGTGCCAGCAGCGGACAGGGTGGGTCCTACAATGAGCAGTTCTTC; CDR3aa: CASSGQGGSYNEQFF
abundance: NA; v_gene: TRBV19; len: 15; d_gene: TRBD1; j_gene: TRBJ2-2; CDR3nt: TGTGCCAGTAGCCTGGACAGGGTTGGAACCGGGGAGCTGTTTTTT; CDR3aa: CASSLDRVGTGELFF
abundance: NA; v_gene: TRBV20-1; len: 11; d_gene: NA; j_gene: TRBJ2-1; CDR3nt: TGCAGTGCACTTTTAAGAGGTGAGCAGTTCTTC; CDR3aa: CSALLRGEQFF
abundance: NA; v_gene: TRBV11-2; len: 15; d_gene: NA; j_gene: TRBJ2-7; CDR3nt: TGTGCCAGCAGCCAGACCCTCGGGGATGTCTACGAGCAGTACTTC; CDR3aa: CASSQTLGDVYEQYF
abundance: NA; v_gene: TRBV27; len: 13; d_gene: NA; j_gene: TRBJ1-5; CDR3nt: TGTGCCAGCAGTTCAGGGTATGGTCAGCCCCAGCATTTT; CDR3aa: CASSSGYGQPQHF
abundance: NA; v_gene: TRBV18; len: 16; d_gene: TRBD2; j_gene: TRBJ2-7; CDR3nt: TGTGCCAGCTCACGACGTGGGACTAGCGGAAACTACGAGCAGTACTTC; CDR3aa: CASSRRGTSGNYEQYF
abundance: NA; v_gene: TRBV19; len: 14; d_gene: NA; j_gene: TRBJ2-7; CDR3nt: TGTGCCAGTAGTATCTCCACTAGTAGTCACGAGCAGTACTTC; CDR3aa: CASSISTSSHEQYF
abundance: few; v_gene: TRBV18; len: 16; d_gene: NA; j_gene: TRBJ1-1; CDR3nt: TGTGCCAGCTCACCACCGGGTGGGGGGGCGGACACTGAAGCTTTCTTT; CDR3aa: CASSPPGGGADTEAFF
abundance: NA; v_gene: TRBV6-6; len: 14; d_gene: TRBD1; j_gene: TRBJ1-1; CDR3nt: TGTGCCAGCAGTTACGGGACAGGGGCCACTGAAGCTTTCTTT; CDR3aa: CASSYGTGATEAFF
abundance: NA; v_gene: TRBV6-1; len: 15; d_gene: TRBD1; j_gene: TRBJ2-1; CDR3nt: TGTGCCAGCATGGAGGGACAGGGAGTTTACTATGAGCAGTTCTTC; CDR3aa: CASMEGQGVYYEQFF
abundance: NA; v_gene: TRBV5-1; len: 16; d_gene: NA; j_gene: TRBJ1-5; CDR3nt: TGCGCCAGCAGCGATCCGGACTTTTATAGCAATCAGCCCCAGCATTTT; CDR3aa: CASSDPDFYSNQPQHF
abundance: NA; v_gene: TRBV5-1; len: 15; d_gene: TRBD1; j_gene: TRBJ1-2; CDR3nt: TGCGCCAGCAGCTGGGGGACAGGGGTAGCTGGTGGCTACACCTTC; CDR3aa: CASSWGTGVAGGYTF
abundance: NA; v_gene: TRBV6-6; len: 13; d_gene: NA; j_gene: TRBJ2-7; CDR3nt: TGTGCCAGCAGCCCTAGGGGTCCTTACGAGCAGTACTTC; CDR3aa: CASSPRGPYEQYF
abundance: NA; v_gene: TRBV5-1; len: 15; d_gene: NA; j_gene: TRBJ2-2; CDR3nt: TGCGCCAGCAGCCTACGGCCACTAGCTAGCGGGGAGCTGTTTTTT; CDR3aa: CASSLRPLASGELFF
abundance: NA; v_gene: TRBV11-2; len: 13; d_gene: NA; j_gene: TRBJ2-2; CDR3nt: TGTGCCAGCAGCCGGACAAACACCGGGGAGCTGTTTTTT; CDR3aa: CASSRTNTGELFF
abundance: NA; v_gene: TRBV2; len: 16; d_gene: TRBD1; j_gene: TRBJ1-1; CDR3nt: TGTGCCAGTTTTCCGGGACAGGGGGTTGGGAACACTGAAGCTTTCTTT; CDR3aa: CASFPGQGVGNTEAFF
abundance: NA; v_gene: TRBV5-4; len: 13; d_gene: NA; j_gene: TRBJ1-2; CDR3nt: TGTGCCAGCAGCGCAGAAGCTAACTATGGCTACACCTTC; CDR3aa: CASSAEANYGYTF
abundance: NA; v_gene: TRBV7-3; len: 14; d_gene: TRBD2; j_gene: TRBJ2-5; CDR3nt: TGTGCCAGCAGCTTTTCGAGCGGGGGAGAGACCCAGTACTTC; CDR3aa: CASSFSSGGETQYF
abundance: once; v_gene: TRBV7-8; len: 13; d_gene: TRBD2; j_gene: TRBJ2-1; CDR3nt: TGTGCCAGCGGGAGCGGGGGGGCCAATGAGCAGTTCTTC; CDR3aa: CASGSGGANEQFF
abundance: once; v_gene: TRBV30; len: 15; d_gene: TRBD2; j_gene: TRBJ2-7; CDR3nt: TGTGCCTGGAGTGTAGCGGGAGGCGGTTTCTACGAGCAGTACTTC; CDR3aa: CAWSVAGGGFYEQYF
abundance: NA; v_gene: TRBV28; len: 14; d_gene: NA; j_gene: TRBJ1-4; CDR3nt: TGTGCCAGCAGTTTTGCCAGGGCTAATGAAAAACTGTTTTTT; CDR3aa: CASSFARANEKLFF
abundance: NA; v_gene: TRBV6-5; len: 14; d_gene: TRBD1; j_gene: TRBJ2-3; CDR3nt: TGTGCCAGCAGGTGGACAGGGGCAGGAGATACGCAGTATTTT; CDR3aa: CASRWTGAGDTQYF
abundance: NA; v_gene: TRBV28; len: 15; d_gene: TRBD1; j_gene: TRBJ2-7; CDR3nt: TGTGCCAGCAGTTCCGGACAGGGGTCCTCCTACGAGCAGTACTTC; CDR3aa: CASSSGQGSSYEQYF
abundance: NA; v_gene: TRBV5-4; len: 15; d_gene: NA; j_gene: TRBJ1-2; CDR3nt: TGTGCCAGCAGCTTGGTCGGCGGGACGGGTTATGGCTACACCTTC; CDR3aa: CASSLVGGTGYGYTF